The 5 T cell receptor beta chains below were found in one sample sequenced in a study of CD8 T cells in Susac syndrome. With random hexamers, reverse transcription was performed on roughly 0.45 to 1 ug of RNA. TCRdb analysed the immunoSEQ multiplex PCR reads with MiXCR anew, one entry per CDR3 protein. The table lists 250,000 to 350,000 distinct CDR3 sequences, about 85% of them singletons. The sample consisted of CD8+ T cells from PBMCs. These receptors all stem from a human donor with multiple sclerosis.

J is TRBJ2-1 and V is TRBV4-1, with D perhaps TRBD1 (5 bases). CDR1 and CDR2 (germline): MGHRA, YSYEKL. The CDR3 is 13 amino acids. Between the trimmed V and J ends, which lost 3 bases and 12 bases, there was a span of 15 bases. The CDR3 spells CASSQVYRKGQFF. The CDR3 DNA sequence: TGCGCCAGCAGCCAGGTCTACAGGAAGGGGCAGTTCTTC.

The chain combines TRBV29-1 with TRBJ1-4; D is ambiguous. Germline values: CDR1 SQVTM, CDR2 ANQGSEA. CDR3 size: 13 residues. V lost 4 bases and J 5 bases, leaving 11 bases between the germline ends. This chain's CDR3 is CSVVGRPNEKLFF. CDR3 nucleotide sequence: TGCAGCGTTGTCGGTCGGCCGAATGAAAAACTGTTTTTT.

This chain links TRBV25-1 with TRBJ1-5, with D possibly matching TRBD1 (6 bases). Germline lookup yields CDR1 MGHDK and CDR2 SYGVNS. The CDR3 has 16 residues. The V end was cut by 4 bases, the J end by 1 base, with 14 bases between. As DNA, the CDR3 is TGTGCCAGCAGTGGCTCAAGGACAGAAAGCAATCAGCCCCAGCATTTT. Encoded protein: CASSGSRTESNQPQHF.

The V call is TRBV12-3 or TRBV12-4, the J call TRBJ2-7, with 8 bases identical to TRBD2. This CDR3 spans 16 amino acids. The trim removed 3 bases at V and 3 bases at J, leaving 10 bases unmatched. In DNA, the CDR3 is TGTGCCAGCAGTTTTAGGGGCAGCGGGAGAGGCTACGAGCAGTACTTC. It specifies CASSFRGSGRGYEQYF.

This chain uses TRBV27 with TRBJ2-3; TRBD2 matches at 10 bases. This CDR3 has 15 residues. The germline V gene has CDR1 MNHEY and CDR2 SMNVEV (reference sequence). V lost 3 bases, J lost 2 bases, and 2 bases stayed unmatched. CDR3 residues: CASSLTSGFTDTQYF. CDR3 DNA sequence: TGTGCCAGCAGTTTGACTAGCGGGTTCACAGATACGCAGTATTTT.